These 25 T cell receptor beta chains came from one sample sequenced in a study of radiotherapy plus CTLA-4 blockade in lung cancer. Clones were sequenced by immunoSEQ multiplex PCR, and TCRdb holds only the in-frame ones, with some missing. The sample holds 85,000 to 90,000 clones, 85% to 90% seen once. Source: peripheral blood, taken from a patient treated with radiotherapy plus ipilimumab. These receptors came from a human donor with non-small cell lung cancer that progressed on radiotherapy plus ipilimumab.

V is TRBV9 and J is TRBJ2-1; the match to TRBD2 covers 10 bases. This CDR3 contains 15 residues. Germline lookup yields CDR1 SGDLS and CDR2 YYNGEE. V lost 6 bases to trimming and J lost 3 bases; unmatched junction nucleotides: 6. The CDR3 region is CASTRTSGDYNEQFF. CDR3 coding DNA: TGTGCCAGCACCCGAACTAGCGGGGACTACAATGAGCAGTTCTTC. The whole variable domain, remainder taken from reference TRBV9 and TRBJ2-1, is DSGVTQTPKHLITATGQRVTLRCSPRSGDLSVYWYQQSLDQGLQFLIQYYNGEERAKGNILERFSAQQFPDLHSELNLSSLELGDSALYFCASTRTSGDYNEQFFGPGTRLTVL.

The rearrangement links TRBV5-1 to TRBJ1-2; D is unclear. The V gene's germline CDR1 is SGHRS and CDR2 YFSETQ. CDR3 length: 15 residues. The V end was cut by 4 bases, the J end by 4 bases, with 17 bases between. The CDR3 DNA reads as TGCGCCAGCAGCCTGTGGCCGGACCGGGGCTATGGCTACACCTTC. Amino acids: CASSLWPDRGYGYTF.

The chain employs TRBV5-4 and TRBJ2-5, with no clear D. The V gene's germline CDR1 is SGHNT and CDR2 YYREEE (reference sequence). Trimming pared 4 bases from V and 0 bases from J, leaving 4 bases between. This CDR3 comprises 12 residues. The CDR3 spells CASSAYQETQYF. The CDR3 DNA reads TGTGCCAGCAGCGCCTACCAAGAGACCCAGTACTTC.

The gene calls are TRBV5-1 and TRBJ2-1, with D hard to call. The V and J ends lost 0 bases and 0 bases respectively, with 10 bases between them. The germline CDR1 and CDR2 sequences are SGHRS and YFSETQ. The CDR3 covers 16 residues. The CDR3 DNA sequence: TGCGCCAGCAGCTTGGACCAGGCGGCCTCCTACAATGAGCAGTTCTTC. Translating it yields CASSLDQAASYNEQFF.

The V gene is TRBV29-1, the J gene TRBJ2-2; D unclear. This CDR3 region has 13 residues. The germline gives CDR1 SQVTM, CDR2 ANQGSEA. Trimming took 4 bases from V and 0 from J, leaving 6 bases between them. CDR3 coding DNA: TGCAGCGTTGGCCATGCGAACACCGGGGAGCTGTTTTTT. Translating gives CSVGHANTGELFF.

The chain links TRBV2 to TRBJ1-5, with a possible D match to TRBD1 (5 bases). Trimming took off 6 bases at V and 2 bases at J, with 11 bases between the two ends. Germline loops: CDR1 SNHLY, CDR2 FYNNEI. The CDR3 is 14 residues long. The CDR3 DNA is TGTGCCAGCAGCTCAGGGCGCGGCAATCAGCCCCAGCATTTT. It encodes CASSSGRGNQPQHF. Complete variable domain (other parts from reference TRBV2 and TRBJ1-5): EPEVTQTPSHQVTQMGQEVILRCVPISNHLYFYWYRQILGQKVEFLVSFYNNEISEKSEIFDDQFSVERPDGSNFTLKIRSTKLEDSAMYFCASSSGRGNQPQHFGDGTRLSIL.

The CDR3 sequence: CASSLSGVTSNQPQHF. The CDR3 bases are TGTGCCAGCAGTTTATCTGGGGTAACTAGCAATCAGCCCCAGCATTTT. The rearrangement joins TRBV27 to TRBJ1-5; no clear D. The V end was cut by 0 bases, the J end by 0 bases, with 9 bases between. Germline lookup yields CDR1 MNHEY and CDR2 SMNVEV (reference sequence). CDR3 length: 16 residues.

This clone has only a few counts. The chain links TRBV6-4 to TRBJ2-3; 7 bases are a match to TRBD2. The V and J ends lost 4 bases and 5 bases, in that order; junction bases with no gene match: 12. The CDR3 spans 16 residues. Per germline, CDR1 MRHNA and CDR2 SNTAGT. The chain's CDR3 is CASSASSGDEGDTQYF. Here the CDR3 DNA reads TGTGCCAGCAGTGCGTCTAGCGGCGATGAGGGAGATACGCAGTATTTT.

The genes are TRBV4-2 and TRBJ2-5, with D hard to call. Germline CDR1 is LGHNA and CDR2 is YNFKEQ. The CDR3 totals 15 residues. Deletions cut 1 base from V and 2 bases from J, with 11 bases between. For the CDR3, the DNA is TGTGCCAGCAGCCAAGCGGGCTTCACACAAGAGACCCAGTACTTC. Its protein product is CASSQAGFTQETQYF.

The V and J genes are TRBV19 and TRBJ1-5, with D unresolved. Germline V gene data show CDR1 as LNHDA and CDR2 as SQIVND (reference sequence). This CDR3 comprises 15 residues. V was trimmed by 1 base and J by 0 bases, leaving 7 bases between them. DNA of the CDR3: TGTGCCAGTAGTATAGGCCTGCGTAGCAATCAGCCCCAGCATTTT. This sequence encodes CASSIGLRSNQPQHF.

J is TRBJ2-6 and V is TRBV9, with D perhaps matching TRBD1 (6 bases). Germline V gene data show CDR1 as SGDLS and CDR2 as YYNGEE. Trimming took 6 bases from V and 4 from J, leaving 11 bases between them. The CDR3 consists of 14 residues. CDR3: CASTRGTGANVLTF. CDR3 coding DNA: TGTGCCAGCACCAGGGGTACGGGGGCCAACGTCCTGACTTTC.

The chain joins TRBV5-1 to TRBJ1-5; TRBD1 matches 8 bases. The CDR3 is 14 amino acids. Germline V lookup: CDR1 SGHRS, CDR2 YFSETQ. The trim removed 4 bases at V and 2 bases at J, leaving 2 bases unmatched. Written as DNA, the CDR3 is TGCGCCAGCAGCCAGGGGGCCGGCAATCAGCCCCAGCATTTT. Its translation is CASSQGAGNQPQHF.

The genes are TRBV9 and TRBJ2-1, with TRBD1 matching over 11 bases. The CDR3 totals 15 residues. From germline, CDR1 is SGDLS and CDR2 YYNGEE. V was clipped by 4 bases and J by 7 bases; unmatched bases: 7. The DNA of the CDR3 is TGTGCCAGCAGCAGGACAGGGGGCGAGGGGAATGAGCAGTTCTTC. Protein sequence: CASSRTGGEGNEQFF.

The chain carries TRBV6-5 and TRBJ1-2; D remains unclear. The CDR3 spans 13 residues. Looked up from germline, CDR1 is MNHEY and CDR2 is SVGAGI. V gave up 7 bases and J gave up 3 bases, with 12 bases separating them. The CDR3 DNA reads TGTGCCAGCACCCTCCCTAGCCACTATGGCTACACCTTC. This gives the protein CASTLPSHYGYTF.

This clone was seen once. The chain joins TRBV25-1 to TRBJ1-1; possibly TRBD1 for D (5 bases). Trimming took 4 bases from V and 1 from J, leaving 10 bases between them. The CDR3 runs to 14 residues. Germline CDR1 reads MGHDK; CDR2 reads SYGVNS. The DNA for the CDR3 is TGTGCCAGCAGTGCCGAGACAGCGAACACTGAAGCTTTCTTT. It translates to CASSAETANTEAFF.

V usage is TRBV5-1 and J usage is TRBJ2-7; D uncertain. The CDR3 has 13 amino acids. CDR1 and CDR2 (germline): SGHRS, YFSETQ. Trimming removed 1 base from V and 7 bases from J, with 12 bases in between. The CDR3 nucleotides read TGCGCCAGCAGCTTGCGGATCCGGCAGGAGCAGTACTTC. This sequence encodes CASSLRIRQEQYF.

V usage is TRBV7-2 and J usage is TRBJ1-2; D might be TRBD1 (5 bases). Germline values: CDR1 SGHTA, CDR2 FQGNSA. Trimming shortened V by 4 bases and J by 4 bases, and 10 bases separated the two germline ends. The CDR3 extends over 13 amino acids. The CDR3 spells CASSSAGGYGYTF. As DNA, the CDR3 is TGTGCCAGCAGCTCTGCCGGGGGCTATGGCTACACCTTC.

CDR3 sequence (DNA): TGTGCCAGCAGTGGGATACAGGGGTACCAAGAGACCCAGTACTTC. It yields the protein CASSGIQGYQETQYF. V and J are TRBV28 and TRBJ2-5; 7 bases align to TRBD1. V shed 5 bases and J 0 bases; nucleotides not matched to a gene: 6. Looked up from germline, CDR1 is MDHEN and CDR2 is SYDVKM. There are 15 residues in the CDR3.

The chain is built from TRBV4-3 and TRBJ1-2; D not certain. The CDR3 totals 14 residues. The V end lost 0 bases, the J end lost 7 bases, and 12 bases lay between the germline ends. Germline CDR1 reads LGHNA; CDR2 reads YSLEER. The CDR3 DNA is TGCGCCAGCAGCCAAGATTACCAGTATGGTGGCTACACCTTC. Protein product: CASSQDYQYGGYTF.

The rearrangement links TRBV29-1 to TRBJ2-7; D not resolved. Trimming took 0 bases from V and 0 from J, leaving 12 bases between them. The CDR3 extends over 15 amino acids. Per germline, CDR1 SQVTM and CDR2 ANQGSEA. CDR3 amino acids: CSVEDSLGFSYEQYF. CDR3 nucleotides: TGCAGCGTTGAAGACTCCCTCGGCTTCTCCTACGAGCAGTACTTC.

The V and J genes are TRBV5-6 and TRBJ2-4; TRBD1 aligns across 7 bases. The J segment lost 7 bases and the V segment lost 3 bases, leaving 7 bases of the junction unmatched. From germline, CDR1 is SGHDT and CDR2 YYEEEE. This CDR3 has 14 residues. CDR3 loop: CASSSLQGQNIQYF. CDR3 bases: TGTGCCAGCAGCTCTCTACAGGGACAGAACATTCAGTACTTC.

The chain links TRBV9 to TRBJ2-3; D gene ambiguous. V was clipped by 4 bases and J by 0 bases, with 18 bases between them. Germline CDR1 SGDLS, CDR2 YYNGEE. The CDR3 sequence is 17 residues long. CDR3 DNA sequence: TGTGCCAGCAGCCTCCAACCGGGTCCCGGGAGCACAGATACGCAGTATTTT. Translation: CASSLQPGPGSTDTQYF.

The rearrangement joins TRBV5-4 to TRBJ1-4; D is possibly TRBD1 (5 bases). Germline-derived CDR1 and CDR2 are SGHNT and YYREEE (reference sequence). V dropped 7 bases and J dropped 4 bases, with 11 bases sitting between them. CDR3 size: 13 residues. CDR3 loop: CASGDSLNEKLFF. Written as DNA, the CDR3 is TGTGCCAGCGGAGACAGTCTTAATGAAAAACTGTTTTTT.

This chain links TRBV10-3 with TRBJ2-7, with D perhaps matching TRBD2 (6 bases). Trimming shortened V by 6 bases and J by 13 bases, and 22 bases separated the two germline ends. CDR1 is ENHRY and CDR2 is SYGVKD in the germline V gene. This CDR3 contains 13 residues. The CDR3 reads CAIREGDLSPLYF. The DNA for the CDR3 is TGTGCCATCAGGGAGGGAGACCTTTCTCCCCTTTACTTC.

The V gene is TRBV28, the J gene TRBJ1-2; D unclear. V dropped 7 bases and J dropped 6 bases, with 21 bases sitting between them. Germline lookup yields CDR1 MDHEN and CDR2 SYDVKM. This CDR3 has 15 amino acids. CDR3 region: CASTRFRVGGDGYTF. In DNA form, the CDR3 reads TGTGCCAGCACCCGGTTCCGCGTTGGTGGAGATGGCTACACCTTC.